One sample yielded the 22 T cell receptor beta chains listed below, sequenced in a study of blood T cell repertoires in COVID-19 (dated by TCRdb to about 2020). The method was the immunoSEQ multiplex PCR assay. The clones in this table, taken by TCRdb from immuneACCESS, are in-frame only. Not every clone is retained; where verified, under half of the shortfall comes from an unresolved V gene, and the cause of the rest is unknown. Across this sample there are about 200,000 clones, with 88% seen only once. The ten largest clones represent 1.5% to 2% of the sample. Material for sequencing was peripheral blood. The receptors derive from a man younger than 35 with active or convalescent COVID-19.

CDR3 nucleotide sequence: TGTGCCAGCAGCTTGTCAGACAGGACAAATCAGCCCCAGCATTTT. This gives the protein CASSLSDRTNQPQHF. The chain carries TRBV5-4 and TRBJ1-5, with a possible D match to TRBD1 (6 bases). Germline V gene data show CDR1 as SGHNT and CDR2 as YYREEE (reference sequence). The V gene lost 1 base and the J gene lost 4 bases, with 12 bases spanning the gap. The CDR3 is made up of 15 amino acids.

The chain carries TRBV7-3 and TRBJ2-2; the match to TRBD2 covers 8 bases. V lost 2 bases to trimming and J lost 2 bases; unmatched junction nucleotides: 4. CDR1 SGHTA and CDR2 FQGTGA come from the germline V gene. The CDR3 is made up of 16 amino acids. CDR3 bases: TGTGCCAGCAGCTTAGCCCTAGCGGGCAACACCGGGGAGCTGTTTTTT. As protein: CASSLALAGNTGELFF.

The chain links TRBV7-6 to TRBJ2-7; D perhaps matches TRBD1 (6 bases). The CDR3 is 14 residues long. Trimming stripped 4 bases from V and 2 bases from J, with 12 bases between. Germline CDR1 reads SGHVS; CDR2 reads FNYEAQ. For the CDR3, the DNA is TGTGCCAGCAGCTCGGGACACGGGGCCTACGAGCAGTACTTC. It codes for CASSSGHGAYEQYF.

CDR3 sequence: CASSPRGGTDTQYF. Written as DNA, the CDR3 is TGCGCCAGCAGCCCCCGCGGGGGCACAGATACGCAGTATTTT. The V gene is TRBV5-1, the J gene TRBJ2-3; tentatively, D is TRBD2 (6 bases). The V gene's germline CDR1 is SGHRS and CDR2 YFSETQ. Trimming cost V 4 bases and J 1 base, with 10 bases left between them. The CDR3 contains 14 residues.

The J gene is TRBJ2-1, the V gene TRBV5-1; 9 nucleotides line up with TRBD2. Germline lookup yields CDR1 SGHRS and CDR2 YFSETQ. This CDR3 region has 15 residues. V gave up 0 bases and J gave up 4 bases; unmatched junction bases: 2. CDR3 in amino acids: CASSLGGGDYNEQFF. The CDR3 DNA is TGCGCCAGCAGCTTGGGCGGGGGGGATTACAATGAGCAGTTCTTC.

This chain links TRBV6-1 with TRBJ2-7; D perhaps matches TRBD2 (6 bases). The CDR3 sequence is 15 residues long. The germline V gene has CDR1 MNHNS and CDR2 SASEGT. V dropped 2 bases and J dropped 7 bases, with 18 bases sitting between them. CDR3 sequence reads: CASSEWGVPPEEQYF. The CDR3, as DNA: TGTGCCAGCAGTGAATGGGGGGTCCCACCTGAGGAGCAGTACTTC.

The chain couples TRBV5-1 to TRBJ2-7; TRBD2 aligns across 7 bases. V was clipped by 2 bases and J by 3 bases; unmatched bases: 8. The germline V gene encodes CDR1 SGHRS and CDR2 YFSETQ. CDR3 length: 15 residues. CDR3 sequence: CASSLTGGLNYEQYF. The CDR3 region has the DNA TGCGCCAGCAGCTTAACGGGAGGATTAAACTACGAGCAGTACTTC.

The chain uses TRBV3-1 (or the pseudogene TRBV3-2) and TRBJ1-2; no definite D call. V shed 4 bases and J shed 4 bases, with 4 bases lying between them. This CDR3 region has 11 residues. Germline V gene data show CDR1 as LGHDT and CDR2 as YNNKEL (reference sequence). This CDR3 is CASSRSYGYTF. The CDR3 DNA is TGTGCCAGCAGCCGCAGCTATGGCTACACCTTC.

V usage is TRBV5-4 and J usage is TRBJ1-1, with 9 bases aligning to TRBD1. The junction had 4 bases not matched to a gene; V was cut back by 2 bases and J by 11 bases. Germline V gene sequence: CDR1 SGHNT, CDR2 YYREEE (reference sequence). The CDR3 is made up of 12 amino acids. DNA of the CDR3: TGTGCCAGCAGCTTCGGGACAGGGCGGGCTTTCTTT. Its protein product is CASSFGTGRAFF.

The chain's CDR3 is CASSPNPDRGNQPQHF. The CDR3 coding sequence is TGTGCCAGTAGTCCCAACCCGGACAGGGGGAATCAGCCCCAGCATTTT. The chain is built from TRBV19 and TRBJ1-5; TRBD1 agrees at 10 bases. The CDR3 runs 16 residues. Germline CDR1 and CDR2: LNHDA and SQIVND (reference sequence). The junction had 8 bases not matched to a gene; V was cut back by 5 bases and J by 4 bases.

The V gene is TRBV28, the J gene TRBJ2-5, with a weak D call TRBD2 (6 bases). The CDR3 is 12 residues long. Germline CDR1 reads MDHEN; CDR2 reads SYDVKM. The V end was cut by 1 base, the J end by 7 bases, with 7 bases between. CDR3 nucleotides: TGTGCCAGCAGTTTATCGGGGGTGACCCAGTACTTC. Its translation: CASSLSGVTQYF.

This rearrangement joins TRBV18 to TRBJ2-5; unclear D gene. The germline CDR1 and CDR2 sequences are KGHSH and LQKENI. The CDR3 contains 12 residues. Deletions cut 6 bases from V and 2 bases from J, with 7 bases between. CDR3 loop: CASSQEQETQYF. CDR3 nucleotides: TGTGCCAGCTCTCAGGAACAAGAGACCCAGTACTTC.

The gene calls are TRBV11-2 and TRBJ2-1; TRBD1 is a possible D gene (5 bases). V shed 0 bases and J shed 2 bases, with 8 bases lying between them. This CDR3 contains 15 residues. Germline CDR1 is SGHAT and CDR2 is FQNNGV. The CDR3 region has the DNA TGTGCCAGCAGCTTAGATTTGGACACCTACAATGAGCAGTTCTTC. It translates to CASSLDLDTYNEQFF.

The V and J genes are TRBV19 and TRBJ2-2; 8 positions match TRBD2. The CDR3 loop spans 18 amino acids. Germline CDR1 is LNHDA and CDR2 is SQIVND (reference sequence). The junction had 18 bases not matched to a gene; V was cut back by 7 bases and J by 5 bases. The chain's CDR3 is CASTHAGLREGKTGELFF. CDR3 DNA sequence: TGTGCCAGTACCCACGCGGGGTTACGGGAGGGGAAGACCGGGGAGCTGTTTTTT.

This chain uses TRBV5-4 with TRBJ2-2; 9 bases fit TRBD1. Germline V CDR1 and CDR2: SGHNT, YYREEE (reference sequence). The CDR3 runs 17 residues. The J segment lost 5 bases and the V segment lost 3 bases, leaving 11 bases of the junction unmatched. CDR3 protein: CASSSARDRASTGELFF. CDR3 nucleotide sequence: TGTGCCAGCAGCTCCGCGAGGGACAGGGCCTCAACCGGGGAGCTGTTTTTT.

The chain links TRBV5-6 to TRBJ2-1; 9 nucleotides agree with TRBD2. The CDR3 totals 16 residues. The germline V gene encodes CDR1 SGHDT and CDR2 YYEEEE. The V segment lost 3 bases and the J segment 4 bases; nucleotides outside the gene matches: 8. The CDR3 sequence is CASSSNLAGIYNEQFF. The DNA for the CDR3 is TGTGCCAGCAGCTCGAACCTAGCGGGGATTTACAATGAGCAGTTCTTC.

The J gene is TRBJ2-7, the V gene TRBV7-2, with D possibly TRBD2 on 6 matching bases. CDR3 length: 15 amino acids. The germline gives CDR1 SGHTA, CDR2 FQGNSA. V lost 1 base to trimming and J lost 6 bases, with 16 bases between them. The CDR3 is CASSLEVGGLSEQYF. The CDR3 DNA follows: TGTGCCAGCAGCTTAGAGGTCGGAGGACTATCCGAGCAGTACTTC.

The V and J genes are TRBV2 and TRBJ1-1; D ambiguous. The CDR3 covers 14 residues. With 8 bases removed from V and 1 base from J, the gap between germline ends came to 14 bases. The germline gives CDR1 SNHLY, CDR2 FYNNEI. This CDR3 is CASFREVGNTEAFF. The CDR3 DNA is TGTGCCAGCTTCCGAGAGGTTGGGAACACTGAAGCTTTCTTT.

This rearrangement joins TRBV7-9 to TRBJ2-1, with D maybe TRBD2 (5 bases). V lost 5 bases and J lost 1, with 12 bases in between. The CDR3 length is 15 residues. Germline values: CDR1 SEHNR, CDR2 FQNEAQ (reference sequence). The CDR3 is CASSLKRTSYNEQFF. The CDR3 region has the DNA TGTGCCAGCAGCCTTAAGCGGACTTCCTACAATGAGCAGTTCTTC.

This clone was detected only once. The gene calls are TRBV19 and TRBJ1-1; TRBD1 matches 10 bases. The V segment lost 4 bases and the J segment 4 bases; nucleotides outside the gene matches: 12. Germline V gene data show CDR1 as LNHDA and CDR2 as SQIVND (reference sequence). The CDR3 consists of 17 residues. CDR3 nucleotides: TGTGCCAGTAGTACGACAGGGGGCTTGATGATTGCCACTGAAGCTTTCTTT. Protein product: CASSTTGGLMIATEAFF.

The J gene is TRBJ2-3, the V gene TRBV24-1, with 9 bases identical to TRBD2. This CDR3 is built from 18 residues. Trimming cost V 4 bases and J 3 bases; bases outside gene matches: 13. Germline V lookup: CDR1 KGHDR, CDR2 SFDVKD. In DNA form, the CDR3 reads TGTGCCACCAGTGACCTCGGACCCTCTAGCGGGGTGACAGATACGCAGTATTTT. The encoded protein is CATSDLGPSSGVTDTQYF.

V gene TRBV7-2 combines with J gene TRBJ2-7; maybe TRBD1 (6 bases). Germline values: CDR1 SGHTA, CDR2 FQGNSA. V was shortened by 5 bases and J by 2 bases, with 16 bases between the two germline ends. The CDR3 consists of 15 residues. CDR3 sequence: CASSPYRDTAYEQYF. The DNA for the CDR3 is TGTGCCAGCAGCCCCTACCGGGACACAGCCTACGAGCAGTACTTC.